This T cell receptor (beta chain) is drawn from a study of shared clonotypes between healthy human individuals. V trimming: 0 bases; J trimming: 1 base; junction bases outside the gene matches: 5. CDR3 length equals 16 residues. Germline assignment: CDR1 MNHEY and CDR2 SMNVEV (reference sequence). The study, taken as a whole, reports: Generation probabilities of non-shared clonotypes were lower (relative to those shared by all four donors).

Remarks on this clone: The antigen is not known.

Clones were sequenced by immunoSEQ multiplex PCR, and TCRdb holds only the in-frame ones, with some missing. The sample yields about 1,900,000 clones, about 95% seen once. Naive CD8 cells lacked CD45RO and underwent positive selection for CCR7, leaving out terminally differentiated effector memory CD45RA+ cells. There were only Caucasian adults among the donors, and all lived in Nashville, Tennessee. The sample taken for sequencing was naive CD8+ T cells sorted from blood. The TCR comes from a man aged 18 to 29 in good health. The rearrangement links TRBV27 to TRBJ1-2, with TRBD1 matching 7 bases. DNA for the CDR3: TGTGCCAGCAGTTTATCTCCCGGGACAGTTAACTATGGCTACACCTTC. As protein: CASSLSPGTVNYGYTF.